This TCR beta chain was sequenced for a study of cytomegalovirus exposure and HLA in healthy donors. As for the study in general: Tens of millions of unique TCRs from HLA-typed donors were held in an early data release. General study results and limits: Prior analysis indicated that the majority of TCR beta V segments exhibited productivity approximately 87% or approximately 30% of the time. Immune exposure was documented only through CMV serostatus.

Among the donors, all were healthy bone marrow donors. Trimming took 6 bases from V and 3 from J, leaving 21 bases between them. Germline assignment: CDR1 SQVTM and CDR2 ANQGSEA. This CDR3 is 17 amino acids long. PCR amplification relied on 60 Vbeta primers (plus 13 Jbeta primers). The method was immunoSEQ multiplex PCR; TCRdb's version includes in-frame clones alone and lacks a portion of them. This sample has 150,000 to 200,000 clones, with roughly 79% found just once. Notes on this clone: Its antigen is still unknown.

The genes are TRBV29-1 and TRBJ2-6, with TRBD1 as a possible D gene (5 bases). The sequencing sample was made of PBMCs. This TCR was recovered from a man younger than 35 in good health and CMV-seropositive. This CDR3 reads CSVLIMTEVGGANVLTF. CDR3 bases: TGCAGCGTACTTATAATGACAGAGGTTGGTGGGGCCAACGTCCTGACTTTC.